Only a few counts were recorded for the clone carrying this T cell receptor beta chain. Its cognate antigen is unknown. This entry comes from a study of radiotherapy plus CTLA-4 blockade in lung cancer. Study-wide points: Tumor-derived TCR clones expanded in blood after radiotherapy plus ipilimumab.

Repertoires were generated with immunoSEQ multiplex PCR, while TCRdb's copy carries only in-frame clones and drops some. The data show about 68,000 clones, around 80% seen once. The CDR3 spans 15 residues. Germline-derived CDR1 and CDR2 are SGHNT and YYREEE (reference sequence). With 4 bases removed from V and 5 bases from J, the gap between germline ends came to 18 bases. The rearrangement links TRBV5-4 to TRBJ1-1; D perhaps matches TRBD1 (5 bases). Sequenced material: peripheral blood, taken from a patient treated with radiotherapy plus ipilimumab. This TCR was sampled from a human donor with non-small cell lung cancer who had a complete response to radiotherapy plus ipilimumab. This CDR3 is CASSPPGWGGTEAFF. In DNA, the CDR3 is TGTGCCAGCAGCCCTCCGGGTTGGGGGGGAACTGAAGCTTTCTTT.